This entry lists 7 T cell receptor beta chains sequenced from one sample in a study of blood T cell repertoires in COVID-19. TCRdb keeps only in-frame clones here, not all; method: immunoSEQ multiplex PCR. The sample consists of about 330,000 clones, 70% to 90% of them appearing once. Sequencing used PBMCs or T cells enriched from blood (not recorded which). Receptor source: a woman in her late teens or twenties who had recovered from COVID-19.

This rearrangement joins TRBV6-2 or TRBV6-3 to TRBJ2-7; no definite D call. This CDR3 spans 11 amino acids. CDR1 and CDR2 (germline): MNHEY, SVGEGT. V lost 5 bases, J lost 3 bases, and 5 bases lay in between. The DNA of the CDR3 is TGTGCCAGCAGTCACAACTACGAGCAGTACTTC. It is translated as CASSHNYEQYF.

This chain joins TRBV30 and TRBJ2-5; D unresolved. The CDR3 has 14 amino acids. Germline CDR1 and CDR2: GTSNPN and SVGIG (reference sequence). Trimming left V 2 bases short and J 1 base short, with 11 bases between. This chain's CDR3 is CAWSPRVSQETQYF. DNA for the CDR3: TGTGCCTGGAGTCCTCGGGTCAGCCAAGAGACCCAGTACTTC. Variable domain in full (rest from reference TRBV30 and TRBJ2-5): SQTIHQWPATLVQPVGSPLSLECTVEGTSNPNLYWYRQAAGRGLQLLFYSVGIGQISSEVPQNLSASRPQDRQFILSSKKLLLSDSGFYLCAWSPRVSQETQYFGPGTRLLVL.

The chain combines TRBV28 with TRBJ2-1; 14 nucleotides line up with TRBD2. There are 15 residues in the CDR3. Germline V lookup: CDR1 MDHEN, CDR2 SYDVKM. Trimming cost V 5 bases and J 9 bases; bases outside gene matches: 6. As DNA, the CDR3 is TGTGCCAGCAGTCCCGCCGGGACTAGCGGGAGTGAGCAGTTCTTC. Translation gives CASSPAGTSGSEQFF.

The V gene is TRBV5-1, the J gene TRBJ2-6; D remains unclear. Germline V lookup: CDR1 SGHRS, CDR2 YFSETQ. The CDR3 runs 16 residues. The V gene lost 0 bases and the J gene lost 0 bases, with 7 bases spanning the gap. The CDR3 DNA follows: TGCGCCAGCAGCTTGGAACACCCCTCTGGGGCCAACGTCCTGACTTTC. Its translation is CASSLEHPSGANVLTF.

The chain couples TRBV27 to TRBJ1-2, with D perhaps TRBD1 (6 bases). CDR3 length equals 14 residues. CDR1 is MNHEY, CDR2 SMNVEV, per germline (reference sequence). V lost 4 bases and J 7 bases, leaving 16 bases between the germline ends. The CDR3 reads CASSSSRTVRGYTF. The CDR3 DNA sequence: TGTGCCAGCAGTTCATCAAGGACAGTGCGTGGCTACACCTTC.

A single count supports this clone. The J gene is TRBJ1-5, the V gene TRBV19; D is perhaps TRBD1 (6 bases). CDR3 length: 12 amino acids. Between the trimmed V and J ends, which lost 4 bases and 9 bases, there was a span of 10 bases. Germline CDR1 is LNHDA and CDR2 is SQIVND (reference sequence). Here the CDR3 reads CASSKGVGPQHF. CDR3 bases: TGTGCCAGTAGTAAGGGGGTAGGGCCCCAGCATTTT.

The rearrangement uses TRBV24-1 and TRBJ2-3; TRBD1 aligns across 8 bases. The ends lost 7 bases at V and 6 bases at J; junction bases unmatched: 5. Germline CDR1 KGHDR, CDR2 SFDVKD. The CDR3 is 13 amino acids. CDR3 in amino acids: CATRPTGVDTQYF. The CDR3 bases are TGTGCCACCAGACCGACAGGGGTCGATACGCAGTATTTT.